This T cell receptor (beta chain) derives from a study of Ad26.COV2.S vaccination and SARS-CoV-2 variants. Study results and limitations: People given the vaccine had a wider spike-specific TCR breadth than placebo recipients did. Measurements of TCR breadth and depth may have given underestimates of the total T cell responses. CD8+ and CD4+ T cells specific for spike reportedly responded with substantial breadth after vaccination.

In regard to this clone: Its antigen is as yet unknown.

Here immunoSEQ multiplex PCR was the method, and the copy in TCRdb shows in-frame clones only, minus some. The repertoire consists of 350,000 to 450,000 clones, with roughly nine tenths occurring once and the leading ten covering 3% to 4%. CDR3 length: 12 residues. V was pared by 3 bases and J by 7 bases, with 7 bases between. CDR1 is MNHEY, CDR2 SMNVEV, per germline (reference sequence). The chain uses TRBV27 and TRBJ2-1; the D gene is possibly TRBD1 (5 bases). The receptor was derived from a human donor who had recovered from COVID-19. The specimen comprised peripheral blood, sampled after recovery from COVID-19. Here the CDR3 reads CASSFQGNEQFF. The CDR3 coding sequence is TGTGCCAGCAGTTTTCAGGGAAATGAGCAGTTCTTC.